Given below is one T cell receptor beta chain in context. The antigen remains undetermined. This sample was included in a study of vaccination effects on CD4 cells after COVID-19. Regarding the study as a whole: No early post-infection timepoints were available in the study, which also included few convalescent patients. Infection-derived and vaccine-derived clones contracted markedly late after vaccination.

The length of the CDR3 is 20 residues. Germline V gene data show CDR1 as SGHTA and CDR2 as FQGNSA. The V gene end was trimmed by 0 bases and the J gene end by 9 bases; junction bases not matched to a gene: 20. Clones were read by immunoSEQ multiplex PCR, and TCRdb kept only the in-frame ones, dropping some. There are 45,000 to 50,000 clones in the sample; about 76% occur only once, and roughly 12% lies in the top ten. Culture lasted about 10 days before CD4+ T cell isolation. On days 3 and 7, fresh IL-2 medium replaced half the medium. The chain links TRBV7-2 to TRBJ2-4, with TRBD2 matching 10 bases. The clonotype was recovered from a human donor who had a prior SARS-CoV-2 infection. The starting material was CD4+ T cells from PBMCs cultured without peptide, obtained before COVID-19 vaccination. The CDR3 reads CASSLAPRSYRLAGVVIQYF. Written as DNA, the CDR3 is TGTGCCAGCAGCTTAGCCCCCCGGTCGTATCGGCTAGCGGGAGTGGTCATTCAGTACTTC.